These T cell receptor beta chains were read from a single sample in a study of T cell responses to AZD1222 COVID-19 vaccine. Clones were sequenced by immunoSEQ multiplex PCR, and TCRdb holds only the in-frame ones, with some missing. The table lists about 21,000 clones, less than 85% of them singletons, with roughly 40% in the top ten. This specimen was peripheral blood, taken on day 0 of AZD1222 vaccination. The receptor set was obtained from an adult in good health. Both conserved end residues are part of each CDR3. D genes are given only for firm matches. Expanded clones are given a class, and other clones once, few, many or no size at all.

V gene: TRBV4-1
D gene: NA
clone size: NA
J gene: TRBJ2-1
CDR3 DNA: TGCGCCAGCAGCCGGGACTCACAAACGTCCCAGTTCTTC
CDR3 protein: CASSRDSQTSQFF

V gene: TRBV7-2
D gene: NA
clone size: NA
J gene: TRBJ2-1
CDR3 DNA: TGTGCCAGCAGCTTAGTGGCAGGGTGGGGCCGGGAGCAGTTCTTC
CDR3 protein: CASSLVAGWGREQFF

V gene: TRBV3-1/TRBV3-2
D gene: TRBD1
clone size: NA
J gene: TRBJ1-4
CDR3 DNA: TGTGCCAGCAGCCATGAGGGGGCGACTAATGAAAAACTGTTTTTT
CDR3 protein: CASSHEGATNEKLFF

V gene: TRBV18
D gene: NA
clone size: NA
J gene: TRBJ2-5
CDR3 DNA: TGTGCCAGCTCACCCCCCGGACACGTCCAAGAGACCCAGTACTTC
CDR3 protein: CASSPPGHVQETQYF

V gene: TRBV27
D gene: TRBD1
clone size: NA
J gene: TRBJ2-2
CDR3 DNA: TGTGCCAGCAGTTTGAGTCAGGGGGCTGGCGGGGAGCTGTTTTTT
CDR3 protein: CASSLSQGAGGELFF

V gene: TRBV24-1
D gene: TRBD2
clone size: NA
J gene: TRBJ2-1
CDR3 DNA: TGTGCCACCAGTGACTTAGCGGGACCTGGATACAATGAGCAGTTCTTC
CDR3 protein: CATSDLAGPGYNEQFF

V gene: TRBV18
D gene: TRBD1
clone size: once
J gene: TRBJ1-1
CDR3 DNA: TGTGCCAGCTCACTGGGACAGTCTATGAACACTGAAGCTTTCTTT
CDR3 protein: CASSLGQSMNTEAFF

V gene: TRBV18
D gene: NA
clone size: NA
J gene: TRBJ2-7
CDR3 DNA: TGTGCCAGCCATGGACAGTCCTACGAGCAGTACTTC
CDR3 protein: CASHGQSYEQYF

V gene: TRBV3-1/TRBV3-2
D gene: NA
clone size: NA
J gene: TRBJ2-5
CDR3 DNA: TGTGCCAGCAGCCATGAGGGGGGGAAGGGCGAGACCCAGTACTTC
CDR3 protein: CASSHEGGKGETQYF

V gene: TRBV5-1
D gene: NA
clone size: NA
J gene: TRBJ2-2
CDR3 DNA: TGCGCCAGCAGCTTGTCTGGGTTCGGGAAGATCGGGGAGCTGTTTTTT
CDR3 protein: CASSLSGFGKIGELFF

V gene: TRBV5-1
D gene: NA
clone size: NA
J gene: TRBJ1-3
CDR3 DNA: TGCGCCAGCAGCTTCGACACCAACTCTGGAAACACCATATATTTT
CDR3 protein: CASSFDTNSGNTIYF

V gene: TRBV6-2/TRBV6-3
D gene: NA
clone size: NA
J gene: TRBJ2-3
CDR3 DNA: TGTGCCAGCAGTCCCCAGCGGTACACAGATACGCAGTATTTT
CDR3 protein: CASSPQRYTDTQYF

V gene: TRBV19
D gene: TRBD1
clone size: NA
J gene: TRBJ1-2
CDR3 DNA: TGTGCCAGTACCGGGACAGACCCGCCAAACTATGGCTACACCTTC
CDR3 protein: CASTGTDPPNYGYTF

V gene: TRBV7-9
D gene: NA
clone size: once
J gene: TRBJ1-2
CDR3 DNA: TGTGCCAGCAGCTTAGGGGACACTGCCTATGGCTACACCTTC
CDR3 protein: CASSLGDTAYGYTF

V gene: TRBV6-2/TRBV6-3
D gene: NA
clone size: NA
J gene: TRBJ1-2
CDR3 DNA: TGTGCCAGCAGTTACAACAGGGTTTCCTATGGCTACACCTTC
CDR3 protein: CASSYNRVSYGYTF

V gene: TRBV9
D gene: NA
clone size: NA
J gene: TRBJ1-1
CDR3 DNA: TGTGCCAGCAGCGCCCGGGACACTGAAGCTTTCTTT
CDR3 protein: CASSARDTEAFF

V gene: TRBV18
D gene: TRBD1
clone size: NA
J gene: TRBJ2-7
CDR3 DNA: TGTGCCAGCTCACCAGGACAGGGGTGGAACGAGCAGTACTTC
CDR3 protein: CASSPGQGWNEQYF

V gene: TRBV7-9
D gene: TRBD1
clone size: NA
J gene: TRBJ1-1
CDR3 DNA: TGTGCCAGCAGCCTAACAGGGGGGTCCCCCAACACTGAAGCTTTCTTT
CDR3 protein: CASSLTGGSPNTEAFF

V gene: TRBV6-5
D gene: TRBD2
clone size: NA
J gene: TRBJ2-5
CDR3 DNA: TGTGCCAGCATCCCGGGGGGGGACGGCGAGACCCAGTACTTC
CDR3 protein: CASIPGGDGETQYF

V gene: TRBV7-9
D gene: TRBD1
clone size: NA
J gene: TRBJ1-5
CDR3 DNA: TGTGCCAGCAGCATACAGGGGGATAGCAATCAGCCCCAGCATTTT
CDR3 protein: CASSIQGDSNQPQHF

V gene: TRBV10-3
D gene: NA
clone size: NA
J gene: TRBJ2-2
CDR3 DNA: TGTGCCATCAGTGAGTCCGCGGGGATCCCGAACACCGGGGAGCTGTTTTTT
CDR3 protein: CAISESAGIPNTGELFF

V gene: TRBV10-3
D gene: NA
clone size: NA
J gene: TRBJ2-2
CDR3 DNA: TGTGCCATCAAATACGGGACCGGGAACACCGGGGAGCTGTTTTTT
CDR3 protein: CAIKYGTGNTGELFF

V gene: TRBV9
D gene: NA
clone size: NA
J gene: TRBJ1-4
CDR3 DNA: TGTGCCAGCAGCGTAGAAGGGGCCCCTAATGAAAAACTGTTTTTT
CDR3 protein: CASSVEGAPNEKLFF

V gene: TRBV6-2/TRBV6-3
D gene: NA
clone size: NA
J gene: TRBJ1-2
CDR3 DNA: TGTGCCAGCAGTTACTCGCCCTTTCCGAACTACTATGGCTACACCTTC
CDR3 protein: CASSYSPFPNYYGYTF

V gene: TRBV9
D gene: TRBD2
clone size: NA
J gene: TRBJ2-5
CDR3 DNA: TGTGCCAGCAGCTATCGCGGACTAGCGGGGGACCGAAGCATCCAAGAGACCCAGTACTTC
CDR3 protein: CASSYRGLAGDRSIQETQYF

V gene: TRBV15
D gene: NA
clone size: NA
J gene: TRBJ2-7
CDR3 DNA: TGTGCCACCAGCGTAGCGGAGAACAGGGGCGAGCAGTACTTC
CDR3 protein: CATSVAENRGEQYF

V gene: TRBV23-1
D gene: TRBD1
clone size: NA
J gene: TRBJ2-7
CDR3 DNA: TGCGCCAGCAGTCAACCGGGACAGGGTTACTACGAGCAGTACTTC
CDR3 protein: CASSQPGQGYYEQYF

V gene: TRBV5-1
D gene: TRBD2
clone size: NA
J gene: TRBJ2-1
CDR3 DNA: TGCGCCAGCAGCTTGGCGCGACTAGCGGGGGCCGTCTCCTACAATGAGCAGTTCTTC
CDR3 protein: CASSLARLAGAVSYNEQFF

V gene: TRBV28
D gene: NA
clone size: NA
J gene: TRBJ1-2
CDR3 DNA: TGTGCCAGCAGCGACCCGAGGGGCTACACCTTC
CDR3 protein: CASSDPRGYTF

V gene: TRBV2
D gene: TRBD2
clone size: NA
J gene: TRBJ2-7
CDR3 DNA: TGTGCCAGCAGGGCGGGAGTGGCCCAGGGAGCCTACGAGCAGTACTTC
CDR3 protein: CASRAGVAQGAYEQYF

V gene: TRBV3-1/TRBV3-2
D gene: NA
clone size: NA
J gene: TRBJ2-1
CDR3 DNA: TGTGCCAGCAGCCAAGGCCCAGGGGGGGGTGAGCAGTTCTTC
CDR3 protein: CASSQGPGGGEQFF

V gene: TRBV19
D gene: TRBD2
clone size: NA
J gene: TRBJ2-1
CDR3 DNA: TGTGCCAGTAGTATCAACGGGAGGGCCTTCACAGATGAGCAGTTCTTC
CDR3 protein: CASSINGRAFTDEQFF

V gene: TRBV7-9
D gene: NA
clone size: NA
J gene: TRBJ2-5
CDR3 DNA: TGTGCCAGCACCTGGTCTGGGGAACAAGAGACCCAGTACTTC
CDR3 protein: CASTWSGEQETQYF

V gene: TRBV3-1/TRBV3-2
D gene: NA
clone size: NA
J gene: TRBJ2-7
CDR3 DNA: TGTGCCAGCAGCCGATCCTCTTTCTACGAGCAGTACTTC
CDR3 protein: CASSRSSFYEQYF

V gene: TRBV18
D gene: TRBD1
clone size: NA
J gene: TRBJ1-3
CDR3 DNA: TGTGCCAGCTCACTCGACCAGGGGGCTACTGGAAACACCATATATTTT
CDR3 protein: CASSLDQGATGNTIYF

V gene: TRBV7-9
D gene: TRBD2
clone size: NA
J gene: TRBJ2-5
CDR3 DNA: TGTGCCAGCAGCTCCGAATGGGACTACGTGAGGACCCAGTACTTC
CDR3 protein: CASSSEWDYVRTQYF

V gene: TRBV5-1
D gene: NA
clone size: NA
J gene: TRBJ1-4
CDR3 DNA: TGCGCCAGCACCCCCAACGGGGGCCCTAATGAAAAACTGTTTTTT
CDR3 protein: CASTPNGGPNEKLFF

V gene: TRBV19
D gene: NA
clone size: few
J gene: TRBJ1-5
CDR3 DNA: TGTGCCAGTAGTATAGATGCCGGAGGGGCCAATCAGCCCCAGCATTTT
CDR3 protein: CASSIDAGGANQPQHF

V gene: TRBV7-9
D gene: TRBD2
clone size: NA
J gene: TRBJ2-1
CDR3 DNA: TGTGCCAGCAGCGTTGACGTACGGGAGGTCTCCTACAATGAGCAGTTCTTC
CDR3 protein: CASSVDVREVSYNEQFF

V gene: TRBV3-1/TRBV3-2
D gene: NA
clone size: NA
J gene: TRBJ2-7
CDR3 DNA: TGTGCCAGCACCAAAGGACAGTCCTACGAGCAGTACTTC
CDR3 protein: CASTKGQSYEQYF

V gene: TRBV7-2
D gene: NA
clone size: NA
J gene: TRBJ1-4
CDR3 DNA: TGTGCCAGCAGCATCTCTCCGGGTCGAGGCGAAAAACTGTTTTTT
CDR3 protein: CASSISPGRGEKLFF

V gene: TRBV12-3/TRBV12-4
D gene: NA
clone size: NA
J gene: TRBJ2-3
CDR3 DNA: TGTGCCAGCAAGTTGCGTAGCACAGATACGCAGTATTTT
CDR3 protein: CASKLRSTDTQYF

V gene: TRBV28
D gene: NA
clone size: NA
J gene: TRBJ2-1
CDR3 DNA: TGTGCCAGCAGCCAAGGGGGACATAAGAACAATGAGCAGTTCTTC
CDR3 protein: CASSQGGHKNNEQFF

V gene: TRBV28
D gene: NA
clone size: NA
J gene: TRBJ1-2
CDR3 DNA: TGTGCCAGCAGTTCGGGACTCCATCGGGGCTACACCTTC
CDR3 protein: CASSSGLHRGYTF

V gene: TRBV28
D gene: NA
clone size: NA
J gene: TRBJ1-2
CDR3 DNA: TGTGCCAGCAGCGGGGACATCGGCGGGTGCACCTTC
CDR3 protein: CASSGDIGGCTF

V gene: TRBV27
D gene: NA
clone size: NA
J gene: TRBJ2-7
CDR3 DNA: TGTGCCAGCAGGACAGGTACCGAGCAGTACTTC
CDR3 protein: CASRTGTEQYF

V gene: TRBV19
D gene: NA
clone size: once
J gene: TRBJ1-2
CDR3 DNA: TGTGCCAGTAGTATAGCACAGTACAACTATGGCTACACCTTC
CDR3 protein: CASSIAQYNYGYTF

V gene: TRBV9
D gene: NA
clone size: NA
J gene: TRBJ2-7
CDR3 DNA: TGTGCCAGCAGCGTAGGTGGCAACTACGAGCAGTACTTC
CDR3 protein: CASSVGGNYEQYF

V gene: TRBV7-8
D gene: TRBD1
clone size: NA
J gene: TRBJ2-2
CDR3 DNA: TGTGCCAGCAGCACAGGGGTCACCGGGGAGCTGTTTTTT
CDR3 protein: CASSTGVTGELFF

V gene: TRBV9
D gene: TRBD1
clone size: few
J gene: TRBJ1-2
CDR3 DNA: TGTGCCAGCAGCGGGGGACAGGGGCAAGGTTATGGCTACACCTTC
CDR3 protein: CASSGGQGQGYGYTF

V gene: TRBV19
D gene: TRBD1
clone size: NA
J gene: TRBJ1-4
CDR3 DNA: TGTGCCAGGGGACAGGGAAATGAAAAACTGTTTTTT
CDR3 protein: CARGQGNEKLFF

V gene: TRBV29-1
D gene: TRBD2
clone size: NA
J gene: TRBJ2-3
CDR3 DNA: TGCAGCGTTGATCTTTCCGGGACTAGGAAGTCAGATACGCAGTATTTT
CDR3 protein: CSVDLSGTRKSDTQYF